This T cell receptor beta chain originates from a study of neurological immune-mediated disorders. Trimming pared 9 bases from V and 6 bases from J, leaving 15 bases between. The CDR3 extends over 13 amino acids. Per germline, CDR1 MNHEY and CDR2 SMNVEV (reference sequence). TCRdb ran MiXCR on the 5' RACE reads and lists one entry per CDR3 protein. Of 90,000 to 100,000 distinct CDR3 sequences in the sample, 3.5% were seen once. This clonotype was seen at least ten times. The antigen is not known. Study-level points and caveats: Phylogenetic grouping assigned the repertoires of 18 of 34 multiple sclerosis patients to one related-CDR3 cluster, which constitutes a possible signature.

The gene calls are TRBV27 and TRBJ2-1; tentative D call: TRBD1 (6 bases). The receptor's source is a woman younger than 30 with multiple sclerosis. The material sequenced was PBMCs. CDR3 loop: CASLGEGGNEQFF. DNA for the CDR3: TGTGCCAGTTTGGGGGAAGGGGGCAATGAGCAGTTCTTC.